This T cell receptor (beta chain) was observed in a study of radiotherapy plus CTLA-4 blockade in lung cancer. Study-level information: The study recorded objective responses in less than 20% of patients and disease control in about 31%. Study-wide points: Response was reportedly best predicted by early blood T cell clone dynamics, with interferon-beta.

Some clones are missing from TCRdb's copy, which holds only in-frame ones; the method was immunoSEQ multiplex PCR. The table shows tens of thousands of clones, with roughly 80% occurring only once. V was trimmed by 6 bases and J by 0 bases, leaving 12 bases between them. In germline, CDR1 is MNHEY, CDR2 SVGAGI. The CDR3 is 14 residues long. Focal radiation with ipilimumab CTLA-4 blockade was given to patients with chemo-refractory metastatic non-small-cell lung cancer. Worth noting for this clone: Antigen: not known.

This specimen was peripheral blood, taken from a patient treated with radiotherapy plus ipilimumab. This receptor was taken from a human donor with non-small cell lung cancer who had a partial response to radiotherapy plus ipilimumab. The chain joins TRBV6-5 to TRBJ2-7; maybe TRBD1 (6 bases). CDR3 sequence reads: CASSQTGSSYEQYF. The CDR3 DNA follows: TGTGCCAGCAGCCAGACAGGTAGCTCCTACGAGCAGTACTTC.